These T cell receptor beta chains were read from a single sample in a study of patients and donors after allogeneic stem cell transplantation. TCRdb redid the calling of the RT-PCR reads with MiXCR, one entry per CDR3 protein. This sample has about a million distinct CDR3 sequences, with 18% found just once. The source material was blood, either unsorted or a sorted T cell fraction (not recorded which). The receptors were gathered from a human donor who was either an allogeneic HSCT recipient or a stem cell or donor lymphocyte infusion donor (not recorded which). It is not recorded whose cells these are; they may come from a transplant donor. CDR3s include the opening cysteine and the closing phenylalanine or tryptophan. A D gene is named only where the DNA matches it firmly. Only part of the rows carry a size: once, few, many, or a class if the clone is expanded.

d_call j_call clone_size cdr3_length v_call cdr3_nt cdr3_aa
NA TRBJ2-1 few 12 TRBV28 TGTGCCAGCACTGGGCAGAACAATGAGCAGTTCTTC CASTGQNNEQFF
NA TRBJ1-2 few 13 TRBV5-6 TGTGCCAGCAGCTTGGCCAAGGGGAGTGGCTACACCTTC CASSLAKGSGYTF
NA TRBJ2-1 few 14 TRBV24-1 TGTGCCACCAGTGATTTGATGTACAACAATGAGCAGTTCTTC CATSDLMYNNEQFF
TRBD2 TRBJ2-7 NA 17 TRBV12-3/TRBV12-4 TGTGCCAGCAGCTTGGGGACCCTAGCGGGAGGGCCGGGGGAGCAGTACTTC CASSLGTLAGGPGEQYF
NA TRBJ2-1 NA 14 TRBV20-1 TGCAGTGCTCCCGACTTGAGCTCCTACAATGAGCAGTTCTTC CSAPDLSSYNEQFF
NA TRBJ1-4 NA 15 TRBV7-6 TGTGCCAGCAGCTTAGGGGGGCCATGGGGGGAAAAACTGTTTTTT CASSLGGPWGEKLFF
TRBD2 TRBJ2-5 NA 18 TRBV12-3/TRBV12-4 TGTGCCAGCAGCATCTGGACTAGCGGGAGGGCCTCGGTGGAGACCCAGTACTTC CASSIWTSGRASVETQYF
TRBD2 TRBJ2-2 NA 15 TRBV15 TGTGCCACCAGCAGAGCGGGGCCGGGAGGCGGGGAGCTGTTTTTT CATSRAGPGGGELFF
NA TRBJ2-5 few 14 TRBV9 TGTGCCAGCAGCGCTAAGGGACTCCAAGAGACCCAGTACTTC CASSAKGLQETQYF
TRBD2 TRBJ2-5 NA 17 TRBV7-8 TGTGCCAGCAGCCTGGGTAGAGCGGGAGGGCCGACGGAGACCCAGTACTTC CASSLGRAGGPTETQYF
NA TRBJ1-3 NA 16 TRBV7-2 TGTGCCAGCAGCTTAGTCTCCGGGTCTGCTGGAAACACCATATATTTT CASSLVSGSAGNTIYF
NA TRBJ2-3 few 13 TRBV20-1 TGCAGTGCTACCTCCTACTCCACAGATACGCAGTATTTT CSATSYSTDTQYF
NA TRBJ2-7 NA 14 TRBV29-1 TGCAGCGTCTTCCGGGACCCCAACGGCTACGAGCAGTACTTC CSVFRDPNGYEQYF
TRBD2 TRBJ2-1 NA 15 TRBV29-1 TGCAGCGTTGAACCGAGCGGGGCCTCCTACAATGAGCAGTTCTTC CSVEPSGASYNEQFF
NA TRBJ1-1 NA 16 TRBV3-1 TGTGCCAGCAGCCAAGATCAGGGTACAGTGAACACTGAAGCTTTCTTT CASSQDQGTVNTEAFF
NA TRBJ1-2 few 13 TRBV24-1 TGTGCCACCAGTGACCCCGACAGCTATGGCTACACCTTC CATSDPDSYGYTF
NA TRBJ1-5 NA 17 TRBV4-3 TGCGCCAGCAGCCAAGATGGATCCAGCACCAGCAATCAGCCCCAGCATTTT CASSQDGSSTSNQPQHF
TRBD1 TRBJ1-1 NA 13 TRBV12-3/TRBV12-4 TGTGCCAGCAGCCCCAGGGGGTACCCTGAAGCTTTCTTT CASSPRGYPEAFF
NA TRBJ1-1 few 14 TRBV6-5 TGTGCCAGCAGTTACTGGAGCGACGACACTGAAGCTTTCTTT CASSYWSDDTEAFF
NA TRBJ1-2 few 16 TRBV20-1 TGCAGTGCTAGGGGAAAAACCAGCTCCACTAACTATGGCTACACCTTC CSARGKTSSTNYGYTF
NA TRBJ1-4 many 15 TRBV4-3 TGCGCCAGCAGCCAAGACCGGACAGTTTGGGAAAAACTGTTTTTT CASSQDRTVWEKLFF
NA TRBJ2-1 NA 16 TRBV12-3/TRBV12-4 TGTGCCAGCAGTTTAAGAAGTAGGGGACCCTACAATGAGCAGTTCTTC CASSLRSRGPYNEQFF
TRBD2 TRBJ2-5 NA 17 TRBV12-3/TRBV12-4 TGTGCCAGCAGTCCCGGGACTAGCGGGGGGGCGAGGGAGACCCAGTACTTC CASSPGTSGGARETQYF
TRBD2 TRBJ2-7 few 15 TRBV27 TGTGCCAGCAGCCTCGTGGGGGAGGGGCCCTACGAGCAGTACTTC CASSLVGEGPYEQYF
TRBD1 TRBJ1-1 many 12 TRBV29-1 TGCAGCGTTGAAAGGGGGCGGACTGAAGCTTTCTTT CSVERGRTEAFF
NA TRBJ1-1 NA 12 TRBV3-1 TGTGCCAGCGCCTACCGGGACACTGAAGCTTTCTTT CASAYRDTEAFF
TRBD2 TRBJ2-3 NA 14 TRBV27 TGTGCCCCCTCTTTTGGGCGGGGGGAGAATACGCAGTATTTT CAPSFGRGENTQYF
TRBD1 TRBJ2-2 few 17 TRBV7-9 TGTGCCAGCAGCTTAGAAGGCAGGGGGTCAGTCACCGGGGAGCTGTTTTTT CASSLEGRGSVTGELFF
NA TRBJ2-7 NA 19 TRBV12-3/TRBV12-4 TGTGCCAGCAGTTTTGTAGGGGGGGGGCCATGGGTATTTAACTACGAGCAGTACTTC CASSFVGGGPWVFNYEQYF
TRBD2 TRBJ2-1 NA 12 TRBV7-9 TGTGCCAGCAGCCTAGCGGGTGGGGCGCAGTTCTTC CASSLAGGAQFF
NA TRBJ1-3 few 16 TRBV15 TGTGCCACCAGCAGATTCCAGGAGGCTCTGCGAAACACCATATATTTT CATSRFQEALRNTIYF
NA TRBJ1-2 few 14 TRBV24-1 TGTGCCACCAGTCAGGAAGAGGGGATCTATGGCTACACCTTC CATSQEEGIYGYTF
TRBD1 TRBJ2-2 few 18 TRBV5-1 TGCGCCAGCAGCTTCCGGGCAGGGGGCGCGGCGAACACCGGGGAGCTGTTTTTT CASSFRAGGAANTGELFF
NA TRBJ1-2 few 15 TRBV5-6 TGTGCCAGCGCCCCCAAGCGGGTCCAGAACTATGGCTACACCTTC CASAPKRVQNYGYTF
TRBD2 TRBJ2-7 NA 13 TRBV12-3/TRBV12-4 TGTGCCAGCAGAAGCGGGACTTGGGGGGAGCAGTACTTC CASRSGTWGEQYF
NA TRBJ2-7 few 16 TRBV4-2 TGTGCCAGCAGCCAAGGGCCACGGGACGGATCCTACGAGCAGTACTTC CASSQGPRDGSYEQYF
TRBD1 TRBJ1-1 NA 15 TRBV5-1 TGCGCCAGCAGCTTGGGGACAGGACGAAATACTGAAGCTTTCTTT CASSLGTGRNTEAFF
NA TRBJ1-4 few 16 TRBV6-1 TGTGCCAGCAGCGAACACAGGGTCCCAACTAATGAAAAACTGTTTTTT CASSEHRVPTNEKLFF
TRBD1 TRBJ1-1 many 13 TRBV29-1 TGCAGCGTGAGGGACAGGGGTAGAACTGAAGCTTTCTTT CSVRDRGRTEAFF
TRBD2 TRBJ2-3 few 18 TRBV3-1 TGTGCCAGCAGCCTCCAGGGACTAGCGGAAAAAGGGACAGATACGCAGTATTTT CASSLQGLAEKGTDTQYF
NA TRBJ1-4 NA 16 TRBV12-3/TRBV12-4 TGTGCCAGCAGTTTAAGGGGTCAGGGCCCGAATGAAAAACTGTTTTTT CASSLRGQGPNEKLFF
NA TRBJ1-2 NA 15 TRBV3-1 TGTGCCAGCAGCCCAATTGCGGCCAGTTGGTATGGCTACACCTTC CASSPIAASWYGYTF
TRBD1 TRBJ2-7 NA 18 TRBV4-3 TGCGCCAGCAGCCAAGGTATACAGGGGGTAATTAAATCCTACGAGCAGTACTTC CASSQGIQGVIKSYEQYF
NA TRBJ2-6 NA 20 TRBV12-3/TRBV12-4 TGTGCCAGCTGCACGAGACTAAGGGACACCGATGGCTCTGGGGCCAACGTCCTGACTTTC CASCTRLRDTDGSGANVLTF
NA TRBJ2-5 few 12 TRBV20-1 TGCAGTGCTAGAGATCTTATCGAGACCCAGTACTTC CSARDLIETQYF
NA TRBJ2-7 NA 15 TRBV28 TGTGCCAGCAGTTTGGCGGCTGCTGGCCTCTACGAGCAGTACTTC CASSLAAAGLYEQYF
TRBD2 TRBJ2-3 few 16 TRBV10-3 TGTGCCATAAGAGAGGGACTAGCGGGAGTTGGGGATACGCAGTATTTT CAIREGLAGVGDTQYF